The clone carrying this TCR beta chain was seen more than once but under ten times. The antigen remains undetermined. The data were obtained in a study of T cell repertoires in cytomegalovirus infection. Across the study: CMV infection plus the matching HLA type was flagged by public TCR beta signatures.

J lost 8 bases, V lost 3 bases, and 14 bases had no gene match. This CDR3 is 17 amino acids long. Germline V gene data show CDR1 as SGHRS and CDR2 as YFSETQ. TCRdb passed the reads through MiXCR, listing each CDR3 protein once. The sample includes fewer than 250,000 distinct CDR3 sequences, 22% of them seen just once. Study-wide results and limits: Predominance within the ex vivo response was attributable to HLA-C-restricted CMV-specific TCR beta clonotypes. Public TCR beta family frequency separated CMV-and-HLA carriers, including in an independent cohort.

The sequencing sample was made of CD8+ T cells from PBMCs. The TCR sequence derives from a human donor in good health (CMV status not recorded). Some clones in this sample may be carry-over from other donors' samples. The chain combines TRBV5-1 with TRBJ2-1; 10 bases align to TRBD2. CDR3 sequence (DNA): TGCGCCAGCAGCTGGAGGGCAGAGCGGGGGGGCGATTATGAGCAGTTCTTC. It is translated as CASSWRAERGGDYEQFF.